This T cell receptor beta chain was recorded in a study of T-cell memory formation after mild COVID-19. Study-wide context: Each donor largely had its own TCR clusters. Study-wide points: The study found contracting CD4+ clones mainly in CM and EM and contracting CD8+ clones in EMRA. Clones shrinking between day 15 and 85 showed a balanced CD4/CD8 split, and those that grew later tilted toward CD4+.

In this sample, this clonotype turned up a few times. Its antigen is unknown. One entry per CDR3 protein, called by TCRdb with MiXCR from the 5' RACE reads. The repertoire holds roughly 350,000 distinct CDR3 sequences, around 21% seen once, with approximately 12% in the top ten. This CDR3 comprises 13 residues. Per germline, CDR1 SGHRS and CDR2 YFSETQ. The V and J ends lost 4 bases and 3 bases respectively, with 10 bases between them. The clonotype comes from an adult woman who had mild COVID-19 (a few samples of this study predate the infection). Cell type and time point are not known. Sequencing was done on a sample of PBMCs or a T cell subset sorted from them (not recorded which). The genes are TRBV5-1 and TRBJ1-1; D remains ambiguous. CDR3 DNA sequence: TGCGCCAGCAGCAGAGGTTACGACACTGAAGCTTTCTTT. Residues: CASSRGYDTEAFF.